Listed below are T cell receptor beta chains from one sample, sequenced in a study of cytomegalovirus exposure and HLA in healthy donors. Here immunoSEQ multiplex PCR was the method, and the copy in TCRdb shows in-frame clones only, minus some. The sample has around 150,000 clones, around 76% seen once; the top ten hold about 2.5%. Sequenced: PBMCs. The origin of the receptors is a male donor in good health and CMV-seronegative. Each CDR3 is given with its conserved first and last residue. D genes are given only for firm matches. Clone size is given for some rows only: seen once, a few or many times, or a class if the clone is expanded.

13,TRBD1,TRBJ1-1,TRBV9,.,CASSGWTGNEAFF,TGTGCCAGCAGCGGATGGACAGGGAATGAAGCTTTCTTT
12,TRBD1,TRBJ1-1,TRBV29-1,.,CSVSGGWTEAFF,TGCAGCGTTTCAGGGGGGTGGACTGAAGCTTTCTTT
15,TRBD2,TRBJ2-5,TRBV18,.,CASSPPGPSGGPEYF,TGTGCCAGCTCACCACCAGGGCCTAGCGGGGGGCCGGAGTACTTC
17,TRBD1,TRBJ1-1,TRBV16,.,CASSQSVRDRGATEAFF,TGTGCCAGCAGCCAATCAGTACGAGACAGGGGGGCCACTGAAGCTTTCTTT
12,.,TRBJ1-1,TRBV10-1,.,CASSGGNTEAFF,TGCGCCAGCAGTGGAGGAAACACTGAAGCTTTCTTT
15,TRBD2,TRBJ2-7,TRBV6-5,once,CASRPTSGTSYEQYF,TGTGCCAGCAGGCCTACTAGCGGGACTTCCTACGAGCAGTACTTC
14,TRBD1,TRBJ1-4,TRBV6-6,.,CASSFRDSHEKLFF,TGTGCCAGCAGTTTCCGGGACAGTCATGAAAAACTGTTTTTT
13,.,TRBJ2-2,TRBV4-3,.,CASSWSGTGELFF,TGCGCCAGCAGTTGGTCCGGCACCGGGGAGCTGTTTTTT
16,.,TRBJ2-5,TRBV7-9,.,CASSTLAGRFQETQYF,TGTGCCAGCAGCACACTAGCTGGCCGTTTTCAAGAGACCCAGTACTTC
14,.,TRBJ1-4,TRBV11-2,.,CASSLGQGNEKLFF,TGTGCCAGCAGCTTAGGCCAGGGGAATGAAAAACTGTTTTTT
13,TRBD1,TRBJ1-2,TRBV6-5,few,CASSEDRVYGYTF,TGTGCCAGCAGCGAGGACAGGGTTTATGGCTACACCTTC
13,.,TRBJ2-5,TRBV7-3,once,CASSLRGDETQYF,TGTGCCAGCAGCCTAAGGGGAGACGAGACCCAGTACTTC
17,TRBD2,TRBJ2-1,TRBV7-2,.,CASSLDPGTRANNEQFF,TGTGCCAGCAGCTTGGACCCCGGGACTAGAGCTAACAATGAGCAGTTCTTC
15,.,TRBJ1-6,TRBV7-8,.,CASSLESGSISPLHF,TGTGCCAGCAGCTTAGAGAGTGGTTCCATCTCACCCCTCCACTTT
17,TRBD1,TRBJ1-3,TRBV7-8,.,CASSERTGPGSGNTIYF,TGTGCCAGCAGCGAACGGACAGGCCCCGGCTCTGGAAACACCATATATTTT
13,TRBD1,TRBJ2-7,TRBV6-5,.,CASSRTGAYEQYF,TGTGCCAGCAGTAGGACAGGGGCCTACGAGCAGTACTTC
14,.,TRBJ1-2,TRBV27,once,CASSLGPPYYGYTF,TGTGCCAGCAGTTTAGGGCCCCCATACTATGGCTACACCTTC
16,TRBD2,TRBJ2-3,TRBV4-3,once,CASSQDGAGGTDTQYF,TGCGCCAGCAGCCAAGATGGGGCGGGGGGCACAGATACGCAGTATTTT
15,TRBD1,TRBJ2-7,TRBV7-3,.,CASSLNRGYAYEQYF,TGTGCCAGCAGCTTGAACAGGGGTTATGCCTACGAGCAGTACTTC
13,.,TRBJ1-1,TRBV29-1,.,CSVERSLNTEAFF,TGCAGCGTTGAGCGTAGCCTAAACACTGAAGCTTTCTTT
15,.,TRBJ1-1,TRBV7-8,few,CASSLRGQPPFYAFF,TGTGCCAGCAGCCTCCGCGGGCAGCCACCATTTTATGCTTTCTTT
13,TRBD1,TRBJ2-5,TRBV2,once,CASRGQGEETQYF,TGTGCCAGCAGGGGACAGGGAGAGGAGACCCAGTACTTC
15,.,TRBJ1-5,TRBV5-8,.,CASSLGQASNQPQHF,TGTGCCAGCAGCTTGGGACAGGCGAGCAATCAGCCCCAGCATTTT
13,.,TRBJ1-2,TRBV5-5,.,CASSLDRVYGYTF,TGTGCCAGCAGCTTGGACAGGGTTTATGGCTACACCTTC
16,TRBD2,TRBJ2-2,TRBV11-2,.,CASSLRLAGVTGELFF,TGTGCCAGCAGCTTGAGGCTAGCGGGAGTCACCGGGGAGCTGTTTTTT
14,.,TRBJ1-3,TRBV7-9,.,CASRWTASGNTIYF,TGTGCCAGCAGGTGGACAGCCTCTGGAAACACCATATATTTT
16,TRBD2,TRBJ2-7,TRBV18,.,CASSPSLTSGIYEQYF,TGTGCCAGCTCACCGAGTCTTACTAGCGGGATCTACGAGCAGTACTTC
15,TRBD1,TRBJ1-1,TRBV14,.,CASSLRTGANTEAFF,TGTGCCAGCAGCCTCCGGACAGGAGCGAACACTGAAGCTTTCTTT
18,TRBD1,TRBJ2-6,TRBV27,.,CASSLSLGQGEGANVLTF,TGTGCCAGCAGTTTATCGTTAGGACAGGGGGAGGGGGCCAACGTCCTGACTTTC
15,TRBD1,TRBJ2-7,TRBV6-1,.,CASSASSGQGYEQYF,TGTGCCAGCAGTGCAAGTTCGGGACAGGGTTACGAGCAGTACTTC
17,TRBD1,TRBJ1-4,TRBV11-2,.,CASSLGAGGATNEKLFF,TGTGCCAGCAGCTTAGGGGCAGGGGGCGCAACTAATGAAAAACTGTTTTTT
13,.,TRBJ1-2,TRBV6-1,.,CASRRTPVYGYTF,TGTGCCAGCAGGAGGACACCCGTCTATGGCTACACCTTC
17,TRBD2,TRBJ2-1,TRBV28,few,CASSPLLAESVYNEQFF,TGTGCCAGCAGCCCCTTGCTAGCGGAGAGCGTCTACAATGAGCAGTTCTTC
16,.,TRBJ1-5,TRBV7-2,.,CASSLGVQSSNQPQHF,TGTGCCAGCAGCTTAGGGGTACAGTCTAGCAATCAGCCCCAGCATTTT
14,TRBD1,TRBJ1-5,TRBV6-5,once,CASSTRTGNQPQHF,TGTGCCAGCAGTACGCGGACAGGGAATCAGCCCCAGCATTTT
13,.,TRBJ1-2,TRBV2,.,CASSEGQFYGYTF,TGTGCCAGCAGTGAAGGGCAGTTCTATGGCTACACCTTC
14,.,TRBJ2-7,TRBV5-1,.,CASTLLGDTYEQYF,TGCGCCAGCACCCTCCTAGGGGACACCTACGAGCAGTACTTC
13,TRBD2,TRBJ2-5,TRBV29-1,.,CSAGTSGSETQYF,TGCAGCGCCGGGACTAGCGGGAGTGAGACCCAGTACTTC
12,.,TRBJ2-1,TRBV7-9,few,CASSRGASEQFF,TGTGCCAGCAGCCGAGGTGCGAGTGAGCAGTTCTTC
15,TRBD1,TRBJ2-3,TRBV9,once,CASSGSGTVMDTQYF,TGTGCCAGCAGCGGATCCGGGACAGTGATGGATACGCAGTATTTT
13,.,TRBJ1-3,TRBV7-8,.,CASSFGDTCTIYF,TGTGCCAGCAGCTTCGGGGACACTTGCACCATATATTTT
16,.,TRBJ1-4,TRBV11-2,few,CASSLRGGSVGEKLFF,TGTGCCAGCAGCTTAAGAGGGGGATCCGTGGGAGAAAAACTGTTTTTT
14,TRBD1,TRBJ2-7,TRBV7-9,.,CASNRGLGPYEQYF,TGTGCCAGCAACAGGGGGCTGGGGCCCTACGAGCAGTACTTC
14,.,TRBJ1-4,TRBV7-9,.,CASRSQGGLEKLFF,TGTGCCAGCAGGTCACAGGGTGGTTTGGAAAAACTGTTTTTT
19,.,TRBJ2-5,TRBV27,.,CASSPISQAIPTRQETQYF,TGTGCCAGCAGTCCCATCTCCCAGGCAATTCCTACCAGACAAGAGACCCAGTACTTC
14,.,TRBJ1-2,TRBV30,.,CAWLTSDYNYGYTF,TGTGCCTGGCTGACGTCCGACTATAACTATGGCTACACCTTC
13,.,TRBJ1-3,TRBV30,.,CAHREGPGNTIYF,TGTGCCCACAGGGAGGGGCCCGGAAACACCATATATTTT
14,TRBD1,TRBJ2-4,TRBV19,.,CASSTGTGGLVQYF,TGTGCCAGTAGTACCGGGACAGGGGGCTTGGTTCAGTACTTC
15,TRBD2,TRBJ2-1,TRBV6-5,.,CASSLTSGRKYEQFF,TGTGCCAGCAGCCTGACTAGCGGGAGAAAGTATGAGCAGTTCTTC
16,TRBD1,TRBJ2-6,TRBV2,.,CARRTGVSPGANVLTF,TGTGCCCGCCGAACAGGGGTGTCCCCTGGGGCCAACGTCCTGACTTTC
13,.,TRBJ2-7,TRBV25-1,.,CASSGLHLSEQYF,TGTGCCAGCAGTGGACTCCACTTGAGCGAGCAGTACTTC
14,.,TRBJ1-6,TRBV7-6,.,CASRTGQYNSPLHF,TGTGCCAGCAGGACGGGACAATATAATTCACCCCTCCACTTT
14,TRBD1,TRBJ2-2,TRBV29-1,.,CSVEQGAGTGELFF,TGCAGCGTTGAACAGGGGGCGGGCACCGGGGAGCTGTTTTTT
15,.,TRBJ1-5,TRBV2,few,CASSQDSNSNQPQHF,TGTGCCAGCAGCCAGGACAGTAATAGCAATCAGCCCCAGCATTTT